This T cell receptor beta chain came from a study of CD8 T cells in ankylosing spondylitis. Notes on the study in general: Existing reports had already noted some motif variants in reactive arthritis synovial fluid and blood.

This clonotype was seen many times. Its antigen is undetermined. Germline CDR1 reads DFQATT; CDR2 reads SNEGSKA (reference sequence). Trimming stripped 3 bases from V and 1 base from J, with 9 bases between. The CDR3 runs 13 residues. TCRdb reprocessed the 5' RACE reads via MiXCR and lists one record per CDR3 protein. The sample holds approximately 130,000 distinct CDR3 sequences; roughly an eighth are singletons and the top ten take 4.1%. The rearrangement joins TRBV20-1 to TRBJ1-1, with a weak D call TRBD1 (5 bases). The TCR sequence derives from a female donor with ankylosing spondylitis or in good health (not recorded which). Sequences were obtained from blood, either unsorted or a sorted T cell fraction (not recorded which). CDR3 coding DNA: TGCAGTGCTAGGACAGACGCGAACACTGAAGCTTTCTTT. This gives the protein CSARTDANTEAFF.